This T cell receptor (beta chain) was retrieved from a study of a mutant IDH1 vaccine in newly diagnosed glioma. On the study more broadly: The study started vaccination 4-6 weeks after radiotherapy alone, or with temozolomide cycles. Week 35 was safety follow-up visit V12; week 47 was end-of-study visit V13. Study-level findings and limits: Top peripheral T cell clonotype shifts appeared unrelated to pseudoprogression.

Germline V lookup: CDR1 SGHRS, CDR2 YFSETQ. V shed 0 bases and J 8 bases; nucleotides not matched to a gene: 4. CDR3 length: 13 residues. Time point given: week 47, end of study. Vaccine doses each comprised 300 ug of mutant IDH1 20-mer peptide, with topical imiquimod. About this clone: Its target is unknown.

TCRdb's table, derived via immunoSEQ multiplex PCR, lists solely in-frame clones and lacks some. The top ten clones hold approximately 3.5% of a sample with 58,000 or so clones, roughly 80% of them seen once. The chain carries TRBV5-1 and TRBJ1-2; TRBD1 matches at 7 bases. This receptor was obtained from a woman in her forties or fifties with glioma. The sample here was PBMCs, taken from a glioma patient whose treatment included an IDH1 peptide vaccine. DNA of the CDR3: TGCGCCAGCAGCTTGGCAGGGGGTGAAGGCTACACCTTC. This sequence encodes CASSLAGGEGYTF. Full variable domain (rest looked up from reference TRBV5-1 and TRBJ1-2): KAGVTQTPRYLIKTRGQQVTLSCSPISGHRSVSWYQQTPGQGLQFLFEYFSETQRNKGNFPGRFSGRQFSNSRSEMNVSTLELGDSALYLCASSLAGGEGYTFGSGTRLTVV.